One and the same sample provided the 9 T cell receptor beta chains below, sequenced in a study of beta chain features in type 1 diabetes. Study-wide points: Type 1 diabetes patients had moderately but significantly shorter TCRB CDR3s in all four CD4+ subsets.

Their recognized antigens are unknown. Reverse transcription of all isolated RNA meant that expressed TCRB transcripts were sequenced. The repertoire was sequenced with immunoSEQ multiplex PCR; TCRdb's copy has only in-frame clones and lacks some. The sample shows some 350,000 clones, over 8.5% of them seen only once. Input material: central memory CD4+ T cells from blood. Receptor source: a man aged 30 to 45 with type 1 diabetes.

The V call is TRBV5-1, the J call TRBJ2-5; 7 bases fit TRBD1. This CDR3 is 14 amino acids long. Germline CDR1 reads SGHRS; CDR2 reads YFSETQ. V lost 4 bases to trimming and J lost 1 base; unmatched junction nucleotides: 4. The CDR3: CASSPWDSQETQYF. In DNA, the CDR3 is TGCGCCAGCAGCCCCTGGGACAGCCAAGAGACCCAGTACTTC.

This clone appeared many times. The V and J genes are TRBV28 and TRBJ1-2; 7 nucleotides align to TRBD1. Germline V gene data show CDR1 as MDHEN and CDR2 as SYDVKM. V lost 3 bases to trimming and J lost 8 bases; unmatched junction nucleotides: 9. This CDR3 contains 14 residues. For the CDR3, the DNA is TGTGCCAGCAGTTTGGGACAGACGAGGTACGGCTACACCTTC. Its translation is CASSLGQTRYGYTF.

This clone has a count of ten or more. The rearrangement links TRBV11-2 to TRBJ1-4; a weak D match, TRBD1 (5 bases). Germline V lookup: CDR1 SGHAT, CDR2 FQNNGV. The V and J ends lost 4 bases and 1 base respectively, with 13 bases between them. This CDR3 comprises 16 residues. The CDR3 bases are TGTGCCAGCAGCTACACACTCGGGGGAACTAATGAAAAACTGTTTTTT. Translating gives CASSYTLGGTNEKLFF. Drawing the rest from reference TRBV11-2 and TRBJ1-4, the complete variable domain is EAGVAQSPRYKIIEKRQSVAFWCNPISGHATLYWYQQILGQGPKLLIQFQNNGVVDDSQLPKDRFSAERLKGVDSTLKIQPAKLEDSAVYLCASSYTLGGTNEKLFFGSGTQLSVL.

This clone was seen many times. The V gene is TRBV18, the J gene TRBJ1-1; TRBD1 matches at 7 bases. The CDR3 loop spans 14 amino acids. Losses at the gene ends were 2 bases for V and 4 bases for J; bases not matched to a gene: 4. CDR1 and CDR2 from the germline V gene are KGHSH and LQKENI. Written as DNA, the CDR3 is TGTGCCAGCTCACCAGACAGGGTGAGCACTGAAGCTTTCTTT. Protein sequence: CASSPDRVSTEAFF.

Comments on this clone: A read error may be the cause here, since a much bigger clone is one base away. The chain combines TRBV4-2 with TRBJ2-2; D gene uncertain. V lost 4 bases to trimming and J lost 3 bases, with 3 bases between them. CDR3 length: 12 residues. The germline V gene encodes CDR1 LGHNA and CDR2 YNFKEQ. CDR3 protein: CASSPYTGELFF. The CDR3 DNA reads TGTGCCAGCAGCCCTTACACCGGGGAGCTGTTTTTT.

The chain couples TRBV13 to TRBJ2-3, with D maybe TRBD1 (5 bases). The germline V gene encodes CDR1 PRHDT and CDR2 FYEKMQ (reference sequence). V was shortened by 8 bases and J by 0 bases, with 9 bases between the two germline ends. The CDR3 length is 13 residues. CDR3 residues: CASVGPSTDTQYF. The CDR3 DNA is TGTGCCAGCGTGGGGCCTAGCACAGATACGCAGTATTTT.

This clone was observed a single time. J is TRBJ2-3 and V is TRBV7-6; 13 bases are a match to TRBD2. V lost 1 base, J lost 2 bases, and 6 bases stayed unmatched. The CDR3 is 18 residues long. The germline V gene has CDR1 SGHVS and CDR2 FNYEAQ. This CDR3 reads CASSLEGTSGIVTDTQYF. For the CDR3, the DNA is TGTGCCAGCAGCTTAGAGGGGACTAGCGGGATCGTCACAGATACGCAGTATTTT.

This clone appeared many times. The gene calls are TRBV7-9 and TRBJ2-5; weak D call: TRBD1 (5 bases). Trimming pared 4 bases from V and 3 bases from J, leaving 18 bases between. This CDR3 has 16 amino acids. CDR1 SEHNR and CDR2 FQNEAQ come from the germline V gene (reference sequence). The CDR3 sequence is CASSSFIRVREETQYF. DNA for the CDR3: TGTGCCAGCAGCTCGTTTATCAGGGTCCGAGAAGAGACCCAGTACTTC.

Concerning this clone itself: A far more abundant clone sits one base away, making this likely a read error. The V and J genes are TRBV7-3 and TRBJ1-1; D remains ambiguous. CDR1 and CDR2 from the germline V gene are SGHTA and FQGTGA. V was pared by 2 bases and J by 1 base, with 5 bases between. CDR3 size: 13 residues. CDR3 bases: TGTGCCAGCAGCTTACTAGGGAACACTGAAGCTTTCTTT. This gives the protein CASSLLGNTEAFF.